The 21 T cell receptor beta chains below were found in one sample sequenced in a study of PD-1 blockade in mismatch repair-deficient tumors. The table came from immunoSEQ multiplex PCR; TCRdb's copy has only in-frame clones and leaves some out. The table lists some 100,000 clones, under 90% of them singletons, with 6.3% in the top ten. Specimen: peripheral blood, collected 36 weeks after starting pembrolizumab. The receptors originated from an adult with mismatch repair-deficient cancer.

The DNA for the CDR3 is TGTGCCAGCAGCTTGGGGCGGAATAGAGCATACACTGAAGCTTTCTTT. Amino acid sequence: CASSLGRNRAYTEAFF. This chain connects TRBV5-6 to TRBJ1-1; D remains unclear. This CDR3 region has 16 residues. Germline V gives CDR1 SGHDT, CDR2 YYEEEE. Trimming stripped 0 bases from V and 3 bases from J, with 15 bases between. Complete variable domain (other parts from reference TRBV5-6 and TRBJ1-1): DAGVTQSPTHLIKTRGQQVTLRCSPKSGHDTVSWYQQALGQGPQFIFQYYEEEERQRGNFPDRFSGHQFPNYSSELNVNALLLGDSALYLCASSLGRNRAYTEAFFGQGTRLTVV.

The chain recombines TRBV6-6 with TRBJ2-3; unclear D gene. Germline loops: CDR1 MNHNY, CDR2 SVGAGI (reference sequence). V was clipped by 7 bases and J by 8 bases, with 10 bases between them. This CDR3 has 11 residues. The CDR3 DNA follows: TGTGCCAGCACTGGGGTCCGTACGCAGTATTTT. This sequence encodes CASTGVRTQYF.

This clone was counted once. The chain couples TRBV6-1 to TRBJ1-1; 7 nucleotides line up with TRBD1. V lost 2 bases, J lost 3 bases, and 6 bases stayed unmatched. CDR1 is MNHNS, CDR2 SASEGT, per germline. The CDR3 has 15 amino acids. CDR3 DNA: TGTGCCAGCAGTGAACTACAGGGGAGGCACACTGAAGCTTTCTTT. Translated: CASSELQGRHTEAFF.

J is TRBJ2-5 and V is TRBV30, with unresolved D. The CDR3 runs 12 residues. Germline values: CDR1 GTSNPN, CDR2 SVGIG (reference sequence). Trimming stripped 0 bases from V and 4 bases from J, with 6 bases between. CDR3 loop: CAWSVFRETQYF. Here the CDR3 DNA reads TGTGCCTGGAGTGTGTTCAGAGAGACCCAGTACTTC.

This clone was picked up a small number of times. V and J are TRBV4-1 and TRBJ1-4; D call uncertain. Germline lookup yields CDR1 MGHRA and CDR2 YSYEKL. The CDR3 runs 14 residues. Trimming took 0 bases from V and 10 from J, leaving 12 bases between them. The chain's CDR3 is CASSQEAASGKLFF. The CDR3 DNA reads TGCGCCAGCAGCCAAGAGGCCGCTTCTGGAAAACTGTTTTTT.

The chain recombines TRBV5-6 with TRBJ2-2, with 10 bases identical to TRBD2. V was clipped by 4 bases and J by 7 bases; unmatched bases: 7. The germline V gene has CDR1 SGHDT and CDR2 YYEEEE. This CDR3 comprises 15 residues. The CDR3: CASSPSGSYGGELFF. The CDR3 DNA reads as TGTGCCAGCAGCCCTAGCGGGAGCTATGGCGGGGAGCTGTTTTTT.

The chain has TRBV6-1 and TRBJ2-2; D possibly corresponds to TRBD1 (6 bases). The CDR3 sequence is 16 residues long. Trimming took off 1 base at V and 5 bases at J, with 14 bases between the two ends. Germline V gives CDR1 MNHNS, CDR2 SASEGT. Written as DNA, the CDR3 is TGTGCCAGCAGTGAAGTCACAGGGAGAGGAACCGGGGAGCTGTTTTTT. This encodes CASSEVTGRGTGELFF.

The chain joins TRBV5-8 to TRBJ2-2; D might be TRBD2 (5 bases). CDR1 and CDR2 from the germline V gene are SGHTS and YDEGEE. This CDR3 has 14 amino acids. Trimming shortened V by 5 bases and J by 4 bases, and 12 bases separated the two germline ends. The CDR3 bases are TGTGCCAGCAGGAATCGGGAAGGCACCGGGGAGCTGTTTTTT. Its protein product is CASRNREGTGELFF. Full variable domain (missing parts from reference TRBV5-8 and TRBJ2-2): EAGVTQSPTHLIKTRGQQATLRCSPISGHTSVYWYQQALGLGLQFLLWYDEGEERNRGNFPPRFSGRQFPNYSSELNVNALELEDSALYLCASRNREGTGELFFGEGSRLTVL.

The chain uses TRBV9 and TRBJ2-5, with TRBD1 identical over 8 bases. Germline trimming cut 3 bases from V and 5 bases from J; bases unmatched to any gene: 15. The germline CDR1 and CDR2 sequences are SGDLS and YYNGEE. The CDR3 runs to 17 residues. DNA of the CDR3: TGTGCCAGCAGCGCCAGGGGGGAGGACAGGGTTCGGGAGACCCAGTACTTC. Its translation: CASSARGEDRVRETQYF.

Points on this clone: A junction end diverges from the germline sequence, so it may reflect a read error. This chain links TRBV7-7 with TRBJ1-2; D gene ambiguous. Germline CDR1 SSHAT, CDR2 FNYEAQ (reference sequence). The CDR3 is 10 residues long. For the CDR3, the DNA is TGTGCTAGCAGCTCGGGCGGCTACACCTTC. This gives the protein CASSSGGYTF. Full variable domain (outside the CDR3, taken from reference TRBV7-7 and TRBJ1-2): GAGVSQSPRYKVTKRGQDVTLRCDPISSHATLYWYQQALGQGPEFLTYFNYEAQPDKSGLPSDRFSAERPEGSISTLTIQRTEQRDSAMYRCASSSGGYTFGSGTRLTVV.

This rearrangement joins TRBV29-1 to TRBJ2-7; 8 positions agree with TRBD1. Per germline, CDR1 SQVTM and CDR2 ANQGSEA. This CDR3 has 11 amino acids. The V and J ends lost 4 bases and 6 bases, in that order; junction bases with no gene match: 2. CDR3 in amino acids: CSVGTGREQYF. The CDR3 nucleotides read TGCAGCGTTGGGACAGGGCGCGAGCAGTACTTC.

V is TRBV6-1 and J is TRBJ2-1, with 7 bases fitting TRBD1. J was trimmed by 4 bases and V by 3 bases; bases with no gene match: 0. The germline gives CDR1 MNHNS, CDR2 SASEGT. The CDR3 runs to 13 residues. CDR3 residues: CASSEGQYNEQFF. CDR3 in DNA: TGTGCCAGCAGTGAGGGACAGTACAATGAGCAGTTCTTC.

The rearrangement joins TRBV30 to TRBJ2-1; D is possibly TRBD1 (6 bases). Germline values: CDR1 GTSNPN, CDR2 SVGIG (reference sequence). The ends were cut back, 0 bases at V and 9 bases at J, with 12 bases in the middle. This CDR3 has 13 amino acids. The CDR3 spells CAWSVQGHSEQFF. CDR3 in DNA: TGTGCCTGGAGTGTACAGGGTCATAGTGAGCAGTTCTTC.

The genes are TRBV11-3 and TRBJ2-3; 11 nucleotides align to TRBD2. The CDR3 loop spans 17 amino acids. Per the germline V gene, CDR1 is SGHNT and CDR2 is YENEEA. Trimming removed 0 bases from V and 0 bases from J; junction bases left unmatched: 2. In DNA, the CDR3 is TGTGCCAGCAGCTTAGATCTAGCGGGAGGTAGCACAGATACGCAGTATTTT. Amino acids: CASSLDLAGGSTDTQYF.

This chain links TRBV27 with TRBJ2-2; TRBD2 might be the D (5 bases). This CDR3 spans 16 amino acids. The germline V and J ends were trimmed by 5 bases and 4 bases, with 17 bases remaining between them. Germline CDR1 is MNHEY and CDR2 is SMNVEV (reference sequence). CDR3 protein: CASSLNWEPATGELFF. CDR3 bases: TGTGCCAGCAGTCTAAACTGGGAGCCGGCCACCGGGGAGCTGTTTTTT.

This clone came up many times. The rearrangement links TRBV11-2 to TRBJ1-2; TRBD1 is a possible D gene (5 bases). CDR1 SGHAT and CDR2 FQNNGV come from the germline V gene. The CDR3 contains 14 residues. V shed 6 bases and J shed 0 bases, with 11 bases lying between them. CDR3 sequence: CASRGERTNYGYTF. CDR3 sequence (DNA): TGTGCCAGCAGGGGGGAGAGGACTAACTATGGCTACACCTTC.

The V and J genes are TRBV5-4 and TRBJ2-4; D is unresolved. CDR1 SGHNT and CDR2 YYREEE come from the germline V gene (reference sequence). This CDR3 has 13 amino acids. V was shortened by 0 bases and J by 5 bases, with 6 bases between the two germline ends. CDR3 in DNA: TGTGCCAGCAGCTTGGTATCAGAAAACATTCAGTACTTC. As protein: CASSLVSENIQYF.

The chain carries TRBV14 and TRBJ2-1; no firm D call. The germline gives CDR1 SGHDN, CDR2 FVKESK. The CDR3 length is 16 residues. The ends were cut back, 0 bases at V and 3 bases at J, with 12 bases in the middle. CDR3 region: CASSQEFGRIYNEQFF. CDR3 sequence (DNA): TGTGCCAGCAGCCAAGAATTCGGCAGAATCTACAATGAGCAGTTCTTC.

Concerning this clone itself: Other nucleotide sequences from this sample produce the same CDR3. This chain uses TRBV6-6 with TRBJ1-5; tentatively, D is TRBD1 (6 bases). Per the germline V gene, CDR1 is MNHNY and CDR2 is SVGAGI (reference sequence). The CDR3 loop spans 14 amino acids. Trimming stripped 6 bases from V and 3 bases from J, with 12 bases between. This CDR3 reads CASSQGTFNQPQHF. The CDR3 nucleotides are TGTGCCAGCAGCCAGGGGACATTCAATCAGCCCCAGCATTTT.

The rearrangement joins TRBV19 to TRBJ1-1; no reliable D call. Between the trimmed V and J ends, which lost 3 bases and 4 bases, there was a span of 9 bases. The CDR3 length is 13 residues. Germline V gene lookup returns CDR1 LNHDA and CDR2 SQIVND (reference sequence). CDR3 in DNA: TGTGCCAGTAGTATTCGTGAGGCCACTGAAGCTTTCTTT. Translation: CASSIREATEAFF.

The chain links TRBV5-1 to TRBJ2-7; 7 bases are a match to TRBD1. This CDR3 region has 15 residues. Trimming cost V 0 bases and J 2 bases; bases outside gene matches: 5. Germline V gives CDR1 SGHRS, CDR2 YFSETQ. CDR3: CASSLGQGVPYEQYF. CDR3 nucleotide sequence: TGCGCCAGCAGCTTGGGGCAGGGGGTCCCCTACGAGCAGTACTTC.